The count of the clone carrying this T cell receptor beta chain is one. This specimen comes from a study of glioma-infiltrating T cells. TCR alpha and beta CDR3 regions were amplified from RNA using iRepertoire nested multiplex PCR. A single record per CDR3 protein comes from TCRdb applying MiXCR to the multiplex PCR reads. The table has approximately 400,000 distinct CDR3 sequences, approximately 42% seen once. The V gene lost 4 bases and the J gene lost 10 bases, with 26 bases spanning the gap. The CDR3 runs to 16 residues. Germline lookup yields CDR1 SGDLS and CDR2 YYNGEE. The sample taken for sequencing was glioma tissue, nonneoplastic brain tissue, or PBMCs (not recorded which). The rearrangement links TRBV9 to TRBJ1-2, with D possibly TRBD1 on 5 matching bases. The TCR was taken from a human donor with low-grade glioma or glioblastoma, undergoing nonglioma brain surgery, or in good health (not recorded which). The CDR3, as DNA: TGTGCCAGCAGCAGAGCCCCCGAGGGGCGCGGGTATAACTACACCTTC. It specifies CASSRAPEGRGYNYTF. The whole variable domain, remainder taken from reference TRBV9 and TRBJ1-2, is DSGVTQTPKHLITATGQRVTLRCSPRSGDLSVYWYQQSLDQGLQFLIQYYNGEERAKGNILERFSAQQFPDLHSELNLSSLELGDSALYFCASSRAPEGRGYNYTFGSGTRLTVV.